A selection of T cell receptor beta chains follows, all from one sample in a study of blood T cell repertoires in COVID-19. Sequencing used immunoSEQ multiplex PCR; TCRdb keeps in-frame clones, though not all of them. The sample contains about 140,000 clones, 76% of which appear only once. Material: peripheral blood. These receptor sequences come from a woman older than 75 with active or convalescent COVID-19. The CDR3 runs from the conserved cysteine through the conserved F or W. The D gene is left open where the match is weak. Size is stated for part of the rows, as once, few or many counts, or as a class when the clone is expanded.

clone size	D gene	J gene	CDR3 length	V gene	CDR3 DNA	CDR3 protein
NA	TRBD2	TRBJ2-3	15	TRBV7-9	TGTGCCAGCAGCTTGGAGCAGCGGGGGGGAGATACGCAGTATTTT	CASSLEQRGGDTQYF
NA	TRBD2	TRBJ2-5	16	TRBV28	TGTGCCAGCAGCGAGGCCGGGACTAGCGTTGAAGAGACCCAGTACTTC	CASSEAGTSVEETQYF
NA	TRBD2	TRBJ2-5	15	TRBV24-1	TGTGCCACCAGTGATGGGTTAGCGGGGGAGGAGACCCAGTACTTC	CATSDGLAGEETQYF
NA	TRBD1	TRBJ1-2	17	TRBV18	TGTGCCAGCTCACCACTCCCTGGGGACAGGGGGGACTATGGCTACACCTTC	CASSPLPGDRGDYGYTF
NA	NA	TRBJ2-3	16	TRBV5-5	TGTGCCAGCAGCTTGATAGGGTCGACAGCCACAGATACGCAGTATTTT	CASSLIGSTATDTQYF
NA	NA	TRBJ2-2	15	TRBV2	TGTGCCAGCAGTGAAGCACGACTCAACACCGGGGAGCTGTTTTTT	CASSEARLNTGELFF
NA	TRBD1	TRBJ1-3	14	TRBV5-1	TGCGCCAGCAGCCAGGGGGCCACTGGAAACACCATATATTTT	CASSQGATGNTIYF
NA	NA	TRBJ2-1	14	TRBV28	TGTGCCAGCAGTTTACCTTTAGGACAACAAACCCCGTTCTTC	CASSLPLGQQTPFF
NA	NA	TRBJ1-1	13	TRBV6-5	TGTGCCATTCAGGGGCAGTGGAACACTGAAGCTTTCTTT	CAIQGQWNTEAFF
NA	NA	TRBJ2-7	15	TRBV6-2/TRBV6-3	TGTGCCAGCAGTTATATCCTAGCGCCCTCCTCTGAGCAGTACTTC	CASSYILAPSSEQYF
once	TRBD1	TRBJ1-5	14	TRBV6-5	TGTGCCAGCAGCTCCCAGGGGGACTATCAGCCCCAGCATTTT	CASSSQGDYQPQHF
NA	NA	TRBJ1-5	18	TRBV30	TGTGCCTGGAGTGTCGGTTCCAGGGGACCCTTGAGCAATCAGCCCCAGCATTTT	CAWSVGSRGPLSNQPQHF
few	NA	TRBJ2-3	18	TRBV13	TGTGCCAGCAGCGTGCTGGGAAGTTTAGGGGGGGCCCCAGATACGCAGTATTTT	CASSVLGSLGGAPDTQYF
NA	TRBD1	TRBJ1-2	15	TRBV6-2/TRBV6-3	TGTGCCAGCAACCCTGGGACAGGGTTGCAATATGGCTACACCTTC	CASNPGTGLQYGYTF
NA	TRBD2	TRBJ2-1	19	TRBV15	TGTGCCACCAGCGCAGAACATACTAGCGGGGGGGCCTCCTACAATGAGCAGTTCTTC	CATSAEHTSGGASYNEQFF
NA	TRBD1	TRBJ1-2	14	TRBV7-9	TGTGCCAGCAGCTTATTTAACAGGGGAGATGGCTACACCTTC	CASSLFNRGDGYTF
few	NA	TRBJ1-5	13	TRBV19	TGTGCCAGTACTCTGCGGGTCAATCAGCCCCAGCATTTT	CASTLRVNQPQHF
NA	NA	TRBJ2-2	15	TRBV9	TGTGCCAGCAGCTCCCAGCGGTGGTCCACCGGGGAGCTGTTTTTT	CASSSQRWSTGELFF
NA	NA	TRBJ1-1	23	TRBV28	TGTGCCAGCAGTTTATGGATTCCGTTCTTCGACTTGCGGGGTGCTTTCAAGAACACTGAAGCTTTCTTT	CASSLWIPFFDLRGAFKNTEAFF
few	TRBD1	TRBJ2-7	16	TRBV3-1/TRBV3-2	TGTGCCAGCAGCCAAGTCCCCACCGACAGGGGAAACGAGCAGTACTTC	CASSQVPTDRGNEQYF
NA	NA	TRBJ1-6	16	TRBV27	TGTGCCAGCAGTTTACAGGGTCCTGACTATAATTCACCCCTCCACTTT	CASSLQGPDYNSPLHF
NA	TRBD1	TRBJ1-5	14	TRBV2	TGTGCCAGCAGTGAACAGGGGGTCAATCAGCCCCAGCATTTT	CASSEQGVNQPQHF
NA	NA	TRBJ1-2	14	TRBV3-1/TRBV3-2	TGTGCCAGCTCATCCCCGGGGGTTGTATTTGGCTACACCTTC	CASSSPGVVFGYTF
NA	NA	TRBJ1-5	14	TRBV30	TGTGCCTGGAGTCAGGGAGGGGGCAATCAGCCCCAGCATTTT	CAWSQGGGNQPQHF
many	TRBD1	TRBJ1-5	17	TRBV4-1	TGCGCCAGCAGCCAAGAGAGTTTGTCAGGGGGTTATCAGCCCCAGCATTTT	CASSQESLSGGYQPQHF
few	NA	TRBJ2-2	14	TRBV19	TGTGCCAGTAGAACCGCCAGGGACACCGGGGAGCTGTTTTTT	CASRTARDTGELFF
many	NA	TRBJ1-6	12	TRBV24-1	TGTGCCACCAGTGACCGCTGGGGGGCCCTCCACTTT	CATSDRWGALHF